Listed below are T cell receptor beta chains from one sample, sequenced in a study of cytomegalovirus exposure and HLA in healthy donors. TCRdb's copy holds only in-frame clones and misses some; the assay was immunoSEQ multiplex PCR. This sample has 35,000 to 50,000 clones, with 65% to 85% found just once. The specimen was PBMCs. The receptors come from a man aged 50 or older in good health and CMV-seronegative. The CDR3 runs from the conserved cysteine through the conserved F or W. D genes are given only for firm matches. Size is omitted from some rows. Given values are once, few, many or a class for expanded clones.

d_gene	abundance	v_gene	j_gene	CDR3nt	CDR3aa
NA	NA	TRBV19	TRBJ1-5	TGTGCCAGTAGTTTCAGAGGGCTGCTAACAGAAAACAATCAGCCCCAGCATTTT	CASSFRGLLTENNQPQHF
NA	NA	TRBV20-1	TRBJ2-3	TGCAGTGCTAGGCCCGGGAATACGCAGTATTTT	CSARPGNTQYF
TRBD2	NA	TRBV7-3	TRBJ2-3	TGTGCCAGCAGCTTAACCCTAGCGGGAGGCACAGATACGCAGTATTTT	CASSLTLAGGTDTQYF
NA	NA	TRBV11-1	TRBJ2-1	TGTGCCAGCAGCTCTGTCGGTGAGCAGTTCTTC	CASSSVGEQFF
NA	once	TRBV14	TRBJ2-7	NA	CASSPVGGGSYEQYF
TRBD1	NA	TRBV28	TRBJ2-7	TGTGCCAGCAGTTCAATCAATTCCGGGACAGGGGTTGACGAGCAGTACTTC	CASSSINSGTGVDEQYF
TRBD2	NA	TRBV19	TRBJ2-7	TGTGCCAGTAGTATGGATGTAAGCGGGATTCGCGGCGAGCAGTACTTC	CASSMDVSGIRGEQYF
TRBD2	NA	TRBV27	TRBJ2-7	TGTGCCAGCAGTTTATATCCCCCGGGACTAGCGGGAGGCGAGCAGTACTTC	CASSLYPPGLAGGEQYF
TRBD1	NA	TRBV10-3	TRBJ2-3	TGTGCCATCAGTGAGCCGGGACAGGGCCCGGCAGATACGCAGTATTTT	CAISEPGQGPADTQYF
TRBD1	NA	TRBV5-1	TRBJ2-3	TGCGCCAGCAGGGGTCTGACAGGGGATAACACAGATACGCAGTATTTT	CASRGLTGDNTDTQYF
NA	NA	TRBV19	TRBJ1-5	TGTGCCAGTAGTAGAGTGAATAGCAATCAGCCCCAGCATTTT	CASSRVNSNQPQHF
NA	NA	TRBV23-1	TRBJ2-3	TGCGCCAGCAGTCAAGTGCCAGGGGTGGAGGCAGATACGCAGTATTTT	CASSQVPGVEADTQYF
TRBD1	once	TRBV7-2	TRBJ2-7	TGTGCCAGCAGCCGGGACAGGGGCGAGCAGTACTTC	CASSRDRGEQYF
NA	NA	TRBV9	TRBJ2-3	TGTGCCAGCAGCGTCCCGTCAGATACGCAGTATTTT	CASSVPSDTQYF
TRBD1	few	TRBV5-6	TRBJ1-2	TGTGCCAGCAGCTTTTGGGACAGGGTTCTTGGTGGCTACACCTTC	CASSFWDRVLGGYTF
NA	NA	TRBV7-2	TRBJ2-3	TGTGCCAGCAGTAACAGAGCTAGCACAGATACGCAGTATTTT	CASSNRASTDTQYF
TRBD1	NA	TRBV15	TRBJ1-5	TGTGCCACCAGCACCGTCGCAGGGGGCGCGGGTCAGCCCCAGCATTTT	CATSTVAGGAGQPQHF
TRBD1	once	TRBV5-1	TRBJ1-2	TGCGCCAGCAGCTTAGGGACAGCATATGGCTACACCTTC	CASSLGTAYGYTF
NA	NA	TRBV5-5	TRBJ2-3	TGTGCCAGTTGGCCCTGGGCCTCAGATACGCAGTATTTT	CASWPWASDTQYF
NA	NA	TRBV7-2	TRBJ1-2	TGTGCCAGCAGCGCCGGGAACCTCTATGGCTACACCTTC	CASSAGNLYGYTF
TRBD2	NA	TRBV28	TRBJ2-3	TGTGCCAGCAGTTTGGGGACTAGCGATGCAGATACGCAGTATTTT	CASSLGTSDADTQYF
NA	NA	TRBV10-3	TRBJ1-4	TGTGCCATCAGTGGAGCTTCGGGAGCTAATGAAAAACTGTTTTTT	CAISGASGANEKLFF
TRBD2	NA	TRBV7-3	TRBJ2-1	TGTGCCAGCAGCCGGACTAGCGGGGTGTACAATGAGCAGTTCTTC	CASSRTSGVYNEQFF
NA	once	TRBV15	TRBJ2-1	TGTGCCACCAGCAGAGCTGCGACAGGGAGGATAAACAATGAGCAGTTCTTC	CATSRAATGRINNEQFF
NA	few	TRBV28	TRBJ2-1	TGTGCCAGCAGTCGCCCCGGGTCCTACAATGAGCAGTTCTTC	CASSRPGSYNEQFF
TRBD1	NA	TRBV5-1	TRBJ2-7	TGCGCCAGCAGCTTATTAGAGGCAGGGGGTTACGAGCAGTACTTC	CASSLLEAGGYEQYF
NA	NA	TRBV15	TRBJ1-1	TGTGCCACCAGCAGGACCGAACTTAGGAGTGAAGCTTTCTTT	CATSRTELRSEAFF
NA	NA	TRBV2	TRBJ2-1	TGTGCCAGCAGCCGGGGGGCTAGCGGCGGCAATGAGCAGTTCTTC	CASSRGASGGNEQFF
TRBD1	NA	TRBV2	TRBJ1-4	TGTGCCAGCAGTGATCTCCGACAGGGTAATGAAAAACTGTTTTTT	CASSDLRQGNEKLFF
NA	NA	TRBV19	TRBJ1-5	TGTGCCAGTAGTATAAGAAGGAGCGATCAGCCCCAGCATTTT	CASSIRRSDQPQHF
NA	NA	TRBV7-2	TRBJ2-3	TGTGCCAGCAGCGACCAGGGTGTTGGCACAGATACGCAGTATTTT	CASSDQGVGTDTQYF
NA	NA	TRBV5-1	TRBJ2-1	TGCGCCAGCAGCTTGGGGTGGAGGGACGAGCAGTTCTTC	CASSLGWRDEQFF
TRBD1	NA	TRBV7-2	TRBJ1-2	TGTGCCAGCAGCTCGCGACAGGGCCATGGCTACACCTTC	CASSSRQGHGYTF
NA	NA	TRBV10-3	TRBJ1-3	TGTGCCATCAGGGACACCTCTGGAAACACCATATATTTT	CAIRDTSGNTIYF
TRBD2	NA	TRBV7-9	TRBJ2-7	TGTGCCAGCAGATCAGGACTAGCGGGGGCCTACGAGCAGTACTTC	CASRSGLAGAYEQYF
NA	NA	TRBV7-9	TRBJ2-3	TGTGCCAGCAGCTCCGCGGGGAACACAGATACGCAGTATTTT	CASSSAGNTDTQYF
NA	NA	TRBV7-9	TRBJ1-3	TGTTCCAGCAGCTCTGGGGGGAGCGGAAACACCATATATTTT	CSSSSGGSGNTIYF
TRBD2	once	TRBV13	TRBJ2-7	TGTGCCAGCAGCTTTTCCAGGACTAGCGGGAGAGACGAGCAGTACTTC	CASSFSRTSGRDEQYF
TRBD1	NA	TRBV6-6	TRBJ1-5	TGTGCCAGCAGTTACGACAGGGCGGGCAATCAGCCCCAGCATTTT	CASSYDRAGNQPQHF